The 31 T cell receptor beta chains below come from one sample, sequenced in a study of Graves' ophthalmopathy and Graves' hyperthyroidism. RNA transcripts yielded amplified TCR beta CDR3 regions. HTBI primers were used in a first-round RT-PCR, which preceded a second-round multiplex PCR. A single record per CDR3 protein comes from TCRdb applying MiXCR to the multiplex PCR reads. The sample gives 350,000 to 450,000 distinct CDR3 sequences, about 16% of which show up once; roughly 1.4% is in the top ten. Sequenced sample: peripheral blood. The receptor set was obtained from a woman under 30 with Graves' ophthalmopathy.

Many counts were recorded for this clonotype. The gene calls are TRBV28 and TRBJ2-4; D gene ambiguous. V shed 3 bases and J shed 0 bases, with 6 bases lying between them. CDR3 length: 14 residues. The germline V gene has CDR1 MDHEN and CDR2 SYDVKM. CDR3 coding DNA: TGTGCCAGCAGTTTCAGTTTAGCCAAAAACATTCAGTACTTC. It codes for CASSFSLAKNIQYF. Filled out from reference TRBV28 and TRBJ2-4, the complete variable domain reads DVKVTQSSRYLVKRTGEKVFLECVQDMDHENMFWYRQDPGLGLRLIYFSYDVKMKEKGDIPEGYSVSREKKERFSLILESASTNQTSMYLCASSFSLAKNIQYFGAGTRLSVL.

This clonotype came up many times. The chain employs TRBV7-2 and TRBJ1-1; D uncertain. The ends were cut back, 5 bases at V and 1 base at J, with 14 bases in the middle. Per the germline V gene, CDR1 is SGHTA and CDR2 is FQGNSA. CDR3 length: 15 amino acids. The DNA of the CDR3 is TGTGCCAGCAGCGCTGGGAGGTTAACGAACACTGAAGCTTTCTTT. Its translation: CASSAGRLTNTEAFF.

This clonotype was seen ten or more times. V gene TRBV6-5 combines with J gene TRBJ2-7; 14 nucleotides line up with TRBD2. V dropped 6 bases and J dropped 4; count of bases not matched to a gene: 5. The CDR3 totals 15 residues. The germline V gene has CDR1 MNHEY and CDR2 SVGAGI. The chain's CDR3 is CASRLGLAGAYEQYF. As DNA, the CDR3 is TGTGCCAGCAGACTGGGACTAGCGGGAGCGTACGAGCAGTACTTC.

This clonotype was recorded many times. CDR3: CASSIWDRISSGYTF. DNA for the CDR3: TGTGCCAGTAGTATTTGGGACAGAATCTCGAGTGGCTACACCTTC. The chain carries TRBV19 and TRBJ1-2; TRBD1 agrees at 7 bases. The CDR3 runs 15 residues. Germline trimming cut 3 bases from V and 7 bases from J; bases unmatched to any gene: 11. CDR1 and CDR2 from the germline V gene are LNHDA and SQIVND (reference sequence).

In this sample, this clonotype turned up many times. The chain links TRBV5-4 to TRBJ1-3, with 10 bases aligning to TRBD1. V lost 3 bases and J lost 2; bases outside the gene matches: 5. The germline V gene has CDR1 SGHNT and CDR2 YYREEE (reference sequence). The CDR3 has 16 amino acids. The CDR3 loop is CASSSLDRGAGNTIYF. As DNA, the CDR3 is TGTGCCAGCAGCTCACTGGACAGGGGGGCTGGAAACACCATATATTTT.

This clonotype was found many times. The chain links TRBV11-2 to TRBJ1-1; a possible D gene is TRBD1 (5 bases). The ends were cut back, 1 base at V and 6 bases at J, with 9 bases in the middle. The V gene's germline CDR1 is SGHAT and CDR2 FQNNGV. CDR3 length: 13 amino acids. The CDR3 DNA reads TGTGCCAGCAGCTTAGGCAGGGAGGCTGAAGCTTTCTTT. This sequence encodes CASSLGREAEAFF.

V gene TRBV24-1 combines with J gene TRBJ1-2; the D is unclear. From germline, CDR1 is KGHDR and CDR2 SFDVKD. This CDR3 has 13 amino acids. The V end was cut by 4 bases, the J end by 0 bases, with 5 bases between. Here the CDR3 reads CATSDTTNYGYTF. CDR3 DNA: TGTGCCACCAGTGACACTACTAACTATGGCTACACCTTC.

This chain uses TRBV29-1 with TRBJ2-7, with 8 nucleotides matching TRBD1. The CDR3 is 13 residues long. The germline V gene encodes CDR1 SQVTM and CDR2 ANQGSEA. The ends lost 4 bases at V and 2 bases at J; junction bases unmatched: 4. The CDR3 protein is CSVAQGVTYEQYF. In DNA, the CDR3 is TGCAGCGTTGCACAGGGGGTAACCTACGAGCAGTACTTC.

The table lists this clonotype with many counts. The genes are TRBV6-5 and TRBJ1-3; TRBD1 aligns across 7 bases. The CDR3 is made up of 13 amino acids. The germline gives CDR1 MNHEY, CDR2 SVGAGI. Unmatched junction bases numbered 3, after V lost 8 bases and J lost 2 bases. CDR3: CASQTGTGNTIYF. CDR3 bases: TGTGCCAGCCAGACAGGGACTGGAAACACCATATATTTT.

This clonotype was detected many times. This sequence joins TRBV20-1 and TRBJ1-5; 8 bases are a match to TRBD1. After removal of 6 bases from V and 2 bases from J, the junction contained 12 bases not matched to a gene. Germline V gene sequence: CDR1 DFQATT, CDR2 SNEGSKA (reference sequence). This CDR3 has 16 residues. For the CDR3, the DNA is TGCAGTGCCCGGACAGGGTCCGTGAGGGGCAATCAGCCCCAGCATTTT. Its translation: CSARTGSVRGNQPQHF.

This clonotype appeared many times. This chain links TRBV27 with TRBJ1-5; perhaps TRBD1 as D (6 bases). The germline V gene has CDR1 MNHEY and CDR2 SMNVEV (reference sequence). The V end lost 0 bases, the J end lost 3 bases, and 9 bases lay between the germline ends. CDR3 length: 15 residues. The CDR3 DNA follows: TGTGCCAGCAGTTTATCGGCAGGGGACAATCAGCCCCAGCATTTT. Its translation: CASSLSAGDNQPQHF.

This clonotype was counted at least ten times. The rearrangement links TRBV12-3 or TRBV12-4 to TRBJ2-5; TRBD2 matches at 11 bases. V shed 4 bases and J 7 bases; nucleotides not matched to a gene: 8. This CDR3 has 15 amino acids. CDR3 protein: CASSSVAGGLGTQYF. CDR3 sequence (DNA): TGTGCCAGCAGTTCAGTAGCGGGGGGGCTTGGGACCCAGTACTTC.

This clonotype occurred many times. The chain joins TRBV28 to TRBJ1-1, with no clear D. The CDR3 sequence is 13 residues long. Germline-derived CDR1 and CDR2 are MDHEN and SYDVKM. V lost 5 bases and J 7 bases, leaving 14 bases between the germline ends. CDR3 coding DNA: TGTGCCAGCAGTCGTTCCGGAGGGATTGAAGCTTTCTTT. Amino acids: CASSRSGGIEAFF. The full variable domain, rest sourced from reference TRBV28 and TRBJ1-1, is DVKVTQSSRYLVKRTGEKVFLECVQDMDHENMFWYRQDPGLGLRLIYFSYDVKMKEKGDIPEGYSVSREKKERFSLILESASTNQTSMYLCASSRSGGIEAFFGQGTRLTVV.

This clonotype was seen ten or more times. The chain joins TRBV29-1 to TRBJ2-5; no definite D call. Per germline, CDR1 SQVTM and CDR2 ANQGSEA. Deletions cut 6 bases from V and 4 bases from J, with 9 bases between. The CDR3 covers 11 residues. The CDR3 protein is CSVAPSETQYF. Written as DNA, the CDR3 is TGCAGCGTGGCCCCCTCAGAGACCCAGTACTTC.

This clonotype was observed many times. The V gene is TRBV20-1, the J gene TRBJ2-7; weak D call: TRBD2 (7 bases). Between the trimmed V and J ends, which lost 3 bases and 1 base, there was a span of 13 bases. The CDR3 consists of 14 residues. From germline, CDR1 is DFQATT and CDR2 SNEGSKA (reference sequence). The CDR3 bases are TGCAGTGCTAGGACGGGGGGCGCTTCCTACGAGCAGTACTTC. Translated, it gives CSARTGGASYEQYF.

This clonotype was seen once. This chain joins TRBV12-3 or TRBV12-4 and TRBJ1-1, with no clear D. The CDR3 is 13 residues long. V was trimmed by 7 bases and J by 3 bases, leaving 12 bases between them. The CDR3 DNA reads TGTGCCAGCATCCCAAATCTGGACACTGAAGCTTTCTTT. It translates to CASIPNLDTEAFF.

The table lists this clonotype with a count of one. CDR3 loop: CASSLGDKNIQYF. CDR3 in DNA: TGCGCCAGCAGCTTGGGGGACAAGAACATTCAGTACTTC. The chain combines TRBV5-1 with TRBJ2-4, with D perhaps matching TRBD1 (6 bases). Looked up from germline, CDR1 is SGHRS and CDR2 is YFSETQ. The V end was cut by 0 bases, the J end by 7 bases, with 8 bases between. The CDR3 is 13 residues long.

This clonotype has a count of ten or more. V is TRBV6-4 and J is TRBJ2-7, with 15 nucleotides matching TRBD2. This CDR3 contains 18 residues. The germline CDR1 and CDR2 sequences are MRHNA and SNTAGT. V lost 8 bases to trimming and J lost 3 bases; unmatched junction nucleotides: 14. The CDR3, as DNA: TGTGCCAGCGGATTTCGGACTAGCGGGAGGGCCTGGTACTACGAGCAGTACTTC. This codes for CASGFRTSGRAWYYEQYF.

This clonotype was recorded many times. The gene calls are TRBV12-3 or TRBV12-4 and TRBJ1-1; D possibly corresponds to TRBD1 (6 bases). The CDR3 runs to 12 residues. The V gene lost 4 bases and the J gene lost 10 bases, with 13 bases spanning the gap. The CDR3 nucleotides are TGTGCCAGCAGTTACGACAGGCTCACAGCTTTCTTT. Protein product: CASSYDRLTAFF.

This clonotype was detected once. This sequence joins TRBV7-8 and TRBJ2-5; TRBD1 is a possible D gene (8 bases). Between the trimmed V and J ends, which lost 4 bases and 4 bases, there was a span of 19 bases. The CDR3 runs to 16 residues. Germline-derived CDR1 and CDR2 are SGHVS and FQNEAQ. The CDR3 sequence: CASSYQGGTGRETQYF. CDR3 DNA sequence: TGTGCCAGCAGCTACCAGGGGGGGACAGGACGAGAGACCCAGTACTTC.

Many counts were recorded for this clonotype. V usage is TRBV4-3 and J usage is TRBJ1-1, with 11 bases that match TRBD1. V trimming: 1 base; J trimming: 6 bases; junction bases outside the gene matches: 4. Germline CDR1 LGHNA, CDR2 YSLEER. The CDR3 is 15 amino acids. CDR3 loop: CASSQGLGQGAEAFF. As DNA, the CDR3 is TGCGCCAGCAGCCAAGGACTGGGACAGGGGGCTGAAGCTTTCTTT.

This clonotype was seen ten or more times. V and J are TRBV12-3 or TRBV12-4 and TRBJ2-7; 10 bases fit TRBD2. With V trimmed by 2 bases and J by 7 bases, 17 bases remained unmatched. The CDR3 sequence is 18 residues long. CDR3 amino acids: CASSLRPLTSGAAGEQYF. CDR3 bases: TGTGCCAGCAGTTTAAGACCCCTTACTAGCGGGGCCGCGGGGGAGCAGTACTTC.

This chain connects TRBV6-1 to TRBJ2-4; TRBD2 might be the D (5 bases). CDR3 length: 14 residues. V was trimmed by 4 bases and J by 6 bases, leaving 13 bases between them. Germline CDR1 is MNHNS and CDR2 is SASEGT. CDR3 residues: CASSGLEGTNIQYF. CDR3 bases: TGTGCCAGCAGTGGACTTGAGGGTACAAACATTCAGTACTTC.

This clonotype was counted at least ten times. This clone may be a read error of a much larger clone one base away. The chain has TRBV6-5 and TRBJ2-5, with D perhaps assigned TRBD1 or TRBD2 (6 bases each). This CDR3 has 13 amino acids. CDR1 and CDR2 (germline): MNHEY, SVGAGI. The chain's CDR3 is CASSYKGGEAQYF. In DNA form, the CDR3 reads TGTGCCAGCAGTTATAAGGGGGGAGAGGCCCAGTACTTC.

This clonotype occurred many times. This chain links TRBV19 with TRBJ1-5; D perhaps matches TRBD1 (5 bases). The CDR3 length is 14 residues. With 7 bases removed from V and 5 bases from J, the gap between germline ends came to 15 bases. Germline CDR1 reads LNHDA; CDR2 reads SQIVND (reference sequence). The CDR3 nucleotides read TGTGCCAGTACCCCCCGGCAGGGCTATCAGCCCCAGCATTTT. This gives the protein CASTPRQGYQPQHF. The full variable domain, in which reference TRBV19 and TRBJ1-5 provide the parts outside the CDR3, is DGGITQSPKYLFRKEGQNVTLSCEQNLNHDAMYWYRQDPGQGLRLIYYSQIVNDFQKGDIAEGYSVSREKKESFPLTVTSAQKNPTAFYLCASTPRQGYQPQHFGDGTRLSIL.

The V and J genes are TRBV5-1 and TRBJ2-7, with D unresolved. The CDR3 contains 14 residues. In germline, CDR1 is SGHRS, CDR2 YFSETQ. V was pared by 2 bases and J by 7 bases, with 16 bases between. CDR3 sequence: CASSLRTEPPEQYF. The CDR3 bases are TGCGCCAGCAGCTTACGGACGGAGCCCCCGGAGCAGTACTTC.

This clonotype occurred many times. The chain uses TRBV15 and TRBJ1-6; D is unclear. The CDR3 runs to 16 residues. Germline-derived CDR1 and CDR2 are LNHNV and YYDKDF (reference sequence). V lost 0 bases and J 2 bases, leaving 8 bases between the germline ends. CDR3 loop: CATSRDRQTYNSPLHF. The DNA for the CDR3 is TGTGCCACCAGCAGAGATCGTCAGACCTATAATTCACCCCTCCACTTT.

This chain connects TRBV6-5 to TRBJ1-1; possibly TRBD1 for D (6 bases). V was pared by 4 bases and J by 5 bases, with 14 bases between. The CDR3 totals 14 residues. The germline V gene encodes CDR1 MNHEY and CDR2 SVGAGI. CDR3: CASSWSGGRTEAFF. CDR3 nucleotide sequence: TGTGCCAGCAGTTGGTCCGGGGGGCGGACTGAAGCTTTCTTT.

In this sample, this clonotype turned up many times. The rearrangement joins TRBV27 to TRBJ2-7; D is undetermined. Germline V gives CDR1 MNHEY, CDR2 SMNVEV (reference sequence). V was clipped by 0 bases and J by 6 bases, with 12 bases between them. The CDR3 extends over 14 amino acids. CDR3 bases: TGTGCCAGCAGTTTATCCCCGGCTACCGGCGAGCAGTACTTC. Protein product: CASSLSPATGEQYF.

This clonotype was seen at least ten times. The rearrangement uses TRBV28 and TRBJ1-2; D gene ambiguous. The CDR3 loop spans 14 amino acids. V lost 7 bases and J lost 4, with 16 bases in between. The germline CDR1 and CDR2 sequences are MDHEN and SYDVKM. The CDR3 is CASTAAGWIYGYTF. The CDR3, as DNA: TGTGCCAGCACCGCGGCAGGATGGATCTATGGCTACACCTTC.

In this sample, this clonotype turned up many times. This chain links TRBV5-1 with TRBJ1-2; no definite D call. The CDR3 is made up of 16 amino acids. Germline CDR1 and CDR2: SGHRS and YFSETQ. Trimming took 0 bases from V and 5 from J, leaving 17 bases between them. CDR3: CASSLEVTRETYGYTF. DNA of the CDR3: TGCGCCAGCAGCTTGGAGGTCACGAGGGAAACTTATGGCTACACCTTC.